The clone carrying this T cell receptor beta chain was counted once. The antigen remains unidentified. These data originate in a study of T cell repertoires in cytomegalovirus infection. Study details: Well-studied HLA-B-restricted CMV epitopes were used in the study alongside recently identified HLA-C-restricted ones. Public signatures in TCR beta pointed to CMV infection and matching HLA type. The study, taken as a whole, reports: Dominating the ex vivo response were TCR beta clonotypes that were CMV-specific and HLA-C-restricted.

Germline values: CDR1 MNHEY, CDR2 SVGAGI. The V segment lost 2 bases and the J segment 5 bases; nucleotides outside the gene matches: 6. The CDR3 contains 16 residues. TCRdb re-called the reads with MiXCR, one entry per CDR3 protein. The table lists about 89,000 distinct CDR3 sequences, about 29% of them singletons. The chain carries TRBV6-5 and TRBJ2-5; 12 bases are shared with TRBD1. The specimen was CD8+ T cells from cultured PBMCs, collected from culture after CMV antigen stimulation. The TCR sequence derives from a human donor in good health (CMV status not recorded). Some clones in this sample may be carry-over from other donors' samples. CDR3 sequence: CASSYAGQGAEETQYF. The CDR3 DNA reads TGTGCCAGCAGTTACGCGGGACAGGGGGCTGAGGAGACCCAGTACTTC.